The 5 T cell receptor beta chains given below trace back to one sample, sequenced in a study of shared clonotypes between healthy human individuals. Naive CD8 cells lacked CD45RO and underwent positive selection for CCR7, leaving out terminally differentiated effector memory CD45RA+ cells. Method: immunoSEQ multiplex PCR; TCRdb's copy keeps in-frame clones and lacks some. Among hundreds of thousands of clones listed, approximately 96% were seen once. The material sequenced was naive CD8+ T cells sorted from blood. All receptors derive from a woman aged 25-40 years in good health.

The V gene is TRBV29-1, the J gene TRBJ2-1; 9 bases line up with TRBD1. With 8 bases clipped from V and 12 bases from J, the junction kept 17 bases outside the gene matches. The length of the CDR3 is 14 residues. Germline V gene lookup returns CDR1 SQVTM and CDR2 ANQGSEA. This CDR3 reads CSLTGTGLFLGQFF. CDR3 DNA: TGCAGCTTGACTGGGACAGGGTTATTCCTAGGGCAGTTCTTC.

With regard to this clone: Within the sample, other DNA sequences also encode this same CDR3. J is TRBJ1-5 and V is TRBV19; no clear D. This CDR3 has 15 amino acids. Trimming took 10 bases from V and 0 from J, leaving 16 bases between them. CDR1 is LNHDA, CDR2 SQIVND, per germline (reference sequence). Here the CDR3 reads CATQEEPYSNQPQHF. Here the CDR3 DNA reads TGTGCCACCCAAGAGGAACCGTATAGCAATCAGCCCCAGCATTTT.

This chain joins TRBV7-3 and TRBJ2-1; D may be TRBD2 (6 bases). Germline CDR1 is SGHTA and CDR2 is FQGTGA. V was clipped by 3 bases and J by 0 bases, with 12 bases between them. CDR3 size: 16 residues. The DNA for the CDR3 is TGTGCCAGCAGCTTGGAGGGTCTCAGCTCCTACAATGAGCAGTTCTTC. Translated: CASSLEGLSSYNEQFF.

This clone was counted a single time. The chain has TRBV28 and TRBJ1-2; D unclear. This CDR3 has 14 residues. V was shortened by 3 bases and J by 7 bases, with 15 bases between the two germline ends. In germline, CDR1 is MDHEN, CDR2 SYDVKM. CDR3 sequence reads: CASSFSISGLGYTF. The CDR3 DNA is TGTGCCAGCAGTTTCTCGATCTCCGGGCTTGGCTACACCTTC.

This rearrangement joins TRBV25-1 to TRBJ2-5, with no clear D. The CDR3 covers 13 residues. Germline V gene lookup returns CDR1 MGHDK and CDR2 SYGVNS. V lost 2 bases to trimming and J lost 5 bases, with 9 bases between them. CDR3: CASSEGVGETQYF. CDR3 coding DNA: TGTGCCAGCAGTGAAGGAGTCGGGGAGACCCAGTACTTC.